This T cell receptor (beta chain) was documented in a study of radiotherapy plus CTLA-4 blockade in lung cancer. Regarding the study as a whole: Blood-borne expansion of tumor-derived TCR clones followed radiotherapy plus ipilimumab.

Trimming shortened V by 7 bases and J by 4 bases, and 19 bases separated the two germline ends. Per germline, CDR1 LNHDA and CDR2 SQIVND (reference sequence). The CDR3 has 16 residues. Concerning this clone: Its antigen remains unknown.

The protocol was immunoSEQ multiplex PCR, while the TCRdb copy is restricted to in-frame clones and leaves out a portion. Of 40,000 to 55,000 clones listed, around 77% are singletons. The sample in question was peripheral blood, obtained from a patient treated with radiotherapy plus ipilimumab. This chain uses TRBV19 with TRBJ2-2; perhaps TRBD2 as D (6 bases). The sequence was collected from a human donor with non-small cell lung cancer whose response to radiotherapy plus ipilimumab could not be evaluated. The CDR3 protein is CASTPAGGVGTGELFF. The CDR3 bases are TGTGCCAGTACCCCCGCCGGGGGAGTAGGCACCGGGGAGCTGTTTTTT.